Below are 20 T cell receptor beta chains sequenced from a single sample in a study of blood T cell repertoires in COVID-19. Produced via immunoSEQ multiplex PCR; TCRdb's table is partial and in-frame only. The sample includes fewer than 200,000 clones, nearly 90% seen only once; the top ten take roughly a fifth. Sample: peripheral blood. All receptors come from a man aged 60-69 years with active or convalescent COVID-19.

V gene TRBV7-9 combines with J gene TRBJ1-6; TRBD1 is a possible D gene (6 bases). V dropped 5 bases and J dropped 4 bases, with 12 bases sitting between them. Germline-derived CDR1 and CDR2 are SEHNR and FQNEAQ (reference sequence). CDR3 size: 15 residues. As DNA, the CDR3 is TGTGCCAGCAGCCCAGAAGGGGGATATAATTCACCCCTCCACTTT. It encodes CASSPEGGYNSPLHF.

The V call is TRBV6-5, the J call TRBJ1-6; D is undetermined. V was shortened by 6 bases and J by 3 bases, with 9 bases between the two germline ends. Germline V CDR1 and CDR2: MNHEY, SVGAGI. The CDR3 contains 14 residues. For the CDR3, the DNA is TGTGCCAGCAGACCTCGTAGCTATAATTCACCCCTCCACTTT. Translated: CASRPRSYNSPLHF.

The gene calls are TRBV6-5 and TRBJ1-1; TRBD1 might be the D (5 bases). V gave up 7 bases and J gave up 1 base, with 7 bases separating them. The CDR3 extends over 12 amino acids. Germline V lookup: CDR1 MNHEY, CDR2 SVGAGI. The CDR3 bases are TGTGCCAGCAATACAGGGAACACTGAAGCTTTCTTT. Translating gives CASNTGNTEAFF.

The V gene is TRBV6-6, the J gene TRBJ1-5; D remains unclear. Germline V lookup: CDR1 MNHNY, CDR2 SVGAGI (reference sequence). The CDR3 extends over 16 amino acids. The V gene lost 0 bases and the J gene lost 3 bases, with 12 bases spanning the gap. The CDR3 DNA follows: TGTGCCAGCAGTTACTCGAGAAGGGAGGCCAATCAGCCCCAGCATTTT. Protein product: CASSYSRREANQPQHF.

The V and J genes are TRBV27 and TRBJ1-3, with TRBD1 matching 7 bases. Germline V gives CDR1 MNHEY, CDR2 SMNVEV (reference sequence). Germline trimming cut 9 bases from V and 4 bases from J; bases unmatched to any gene: 9. This CDR3 region has 14 residues. The CDR3 here is CASQKGQDGNTIYF. CDR3 DNA: TGTGCCAGTCAAAAAGGACAGGACGGAAACACCATATATTTT.

This clone was detected a few times. This rearrangement joins TRBV4-1 to TRBJ2-1; 9 bases align to TRBD2. The ends lost 0 bases at V and 7 bases at J; junction bases unmatched: 4. Germline V gene sequence: CDR1 MGHRA, CDR2 YSYEKL. The CDR3 is made up of 15 amino acids. The CDR3 bases are TGCGCCAGCAGCCAAGATCTAGCGGGGAAAAATGAGCAGTTCTTC. Its translation is CASSQDLAGKNEQFF.

V gene TRBV30 combines with J gene TRBJ1-1; no definite D call. The CDR3 is made up of 12 amino acids. Germline V gene lookup returns CDR1 GTSNPN and CDR2 SVGIG (reference sequence). V was shortened by 1 base and J by 0 bases, with 3 bases between the two germline ends. The CDR3 DNA follows: TGTGCCTGGAGTGGTATGAACACTGAAGCTTTCTTT. This translates into CAWSGMNTEAFF.

The chain joins TRBV5-1 to TRBJ2-1; 7 bases match TRBD2. Looked up from germline, CDR1 is SGHRS and CDR2 is YFSETQ. V was clipped by 4 bases and J by 4 bases; unmatched bases: 14. This CDR3 is built from 17 residues. DNA for the CDR3: TGCGCCAGCAGCGAGAAAACGGGACTAACCTTATACAATGAGCAGTTCTTC. The encoded protein is CASSEKTGLTLYNEQFF.

The J gene is TRBJ2-7, the V gene TRBV11-2; 10 nucleotides match TRBD2. This CDR3 is 15 amino acids long. Germline CDR1 SGHAT, CDR2 FQNNGV. J lost 2 bases, V lost 7 bases, and 8 bases had no gene match. DNA for the CDR3: TGTGCCAGCACCCCCGTAGCGGGGGGCGCCTACGAGCAGTACTTC. As protein: CASTPVAGGAYEQYF.

The rearrangement links TRBV7-9 to TRBJ2-3; D is ambiguous. The V end lost 0 bases, the J end lost 4 bases, and 8 bases lay between the germline ends. Per germline, CDR1 SEHNR and CDR2 FQNEAQ (reference sequence). CDR3 length equals 14 residues. The DNA for the CDR3 is TGTGCCAGCAGCTTAGCGAGGTCGGCAGATACGCAGTATTTT. Amino acids: CASSLARSADTQYF.

V and J are TRBV7-2 and TRBJ2-7, with a possible D match to TRBD1 (5 bases). With 1 base removed from V and 7 bases from J, the gap between germline ends came to 17 bases. Germline V gene data show CDR1 as SGHTA and CDR2 as FQGNSA. This CDR3 comprises 15 residues. CDR3 residues: CASSLEWTPPREQYF. Here the CDR3 DNA reads TGTGCCAGCAGCTTAGAATGGACACCTCCTAGGGAGCAGTACTTC.

The chain combines TRBV6-6 with TRBJ1-1, with D tentatively TRBD1 (6 bases). Germline lookup yields CDR1 MNHNY and CDR2 SVGAGI (reference sequence). Trimming removed 2 bases at V and 3 bases at J, with 16 bases between. The CDR3 sequence is 16 residues long. The CDR3 region has the DNA TGTGCCAGCAGTTACCCGTTCCAAAAGGGGGACACTGAAGCTTTCTTT. Translating it yields CASSYPFQKGDTEAFF.

The chain joins TRBV7-9 to TRBJ2-7; TRBD1 matches 10 bases. J gave up 3 bases and V 4 bases, and 12 bases lay outside the gene matches. The CDR3 sequence is 17 residues long. Germline CDR1 reads SEHNR; CDR2 reads FQNEAQ (reference sequence). CDR3 sequence reads: CASSSPTTGQGNYEQYF. The CDR3 nucleotides read TGTGCCAGCAGCTCACCCACAACGGGACAGGGGAACTACGAGCAGTACTTC.

The chain couples TRBV28 to TRBJ1-6, with unresolved D. V gave up 10 bases and J gave up 4 bases, with 17 bases separating them. This CDR3 comprises 15 residues. The V gene's germline CDR1 is MDHEN and CDR2 SYDVKM. CDR3 sequence reads: CAIRGGNFYNSPLHF. As DNA, the CDR3 is TGTGCCATACGGGGTGGGAATTTTTATAATTCACCCCTCCACTTT.

A note on this clone: Other DNA sequences in this specimen translate into the identical CDR3. This sequence joins TRBV5-1 and TRBJ2-5, with 7 bases that match TRBD2. The V and J ends lost 1 base and 4 bases, in that order; junction bases with no gene match: 4. Germline CDR1 reads SGHRS; CDR2 reads YFSETQ. CDR3 length: 14 amino acids. The DNA of the CDR3 is TGCGCCAGCAGCTTGATGGGCGGGGGAGAGACCCAGTACTTC. Translation: CASSLMGGGETQYF.

This chain connects TRBV9 to TRBJ1-1; 7 positions agree with TRBD1. The length of the CDR3 is 15 residues. The J segment lost 1 base and the V segment lost 4 bases, leaving 7 bases of the junction unmatched. Germline CDR1 and CDR2: SGDLS and YYNGEE. CDR3 sequence: CASSPEDRRNTEAFF. CDR3 nucleotide sequence: TGTGCCAGCAGCCCTGAGGACAGGAGGAACACTGAAGCTTTCTTT.

The chain is built from TRBV19 and TRBJ1-5; a weak D match, TRBD1 (5 bases). The germline V and J ends were trimmed by 7 bases and 0 bases, with 10 bases remaining between them. The CDR3 sequence is 14 residues long. Looked up from germline, CDR1 is LNHDA and CDR2 is SQIVND (reference sequence). The CDR3 sequence: CASTRVDSNQPQHF. CDR3 in DNA: TGTGCCAGTACCAGGGTCGATAGCAATCAGCCCCAGCATTTT.

As regards this clone: One junction end does not reproduce the germline sequence, and a read error may be involved. This sequence joins TRBV5-1 and TRBJ2-3; TRBD2 matches 10 bases. This CDR3 has 14 residues. The V gene's germline CDR1 is SGHRS and CDR2 YFSETQ. DNA of the CDR3: TGCGCCAGCAGAATAGCGGGGGGCACCGATACGCAGTATTTT. It is translated as CASRIAGGTDTQYF.

The rearrangement links TRBV7-2 to TRBJ1-1, with D hard to call. CDR1 is SGHTA, CDR2 FQGNSA, per germline. The germline V and J ends were trimmed by 3 bases and 2 bases, with 16 bases remaining between them. This CDR3 contains 16 residues. CDR3 sequence reads: CASSLLFSTINTEAFF. CDR3 coding DNA: TGTGCCAGCAGCTTGCTTTTCTCAACTATTAACACTGAAGCTTTCTTT. Variable domain in full (rest from reference TRBV7-2 and TRBJ1-1): GAGVSQSPSNKVTEKGKDVELRCDPISGHTALYWYRQSLGQGLEFLIYFQGNSAPDKSGLPSDRFSAERTGGSVSTLTIQRTQQEDSAVYLCASSLLFSTINTEAFFGQGTRLTVV.

V gene TRBV10-2 combines with J gene TRBJ1-1; 8 nucleotides agree with TRBD1. The germline CDR1 and CDR2 sequences are WSHSY and SAAADI. The trim removed 8 bases at V and 4 bases at J, leaving 6 bases unmatched. The CDR3 is made up of 13 amino acids. Here the CDR3 reads CASLRGRGTEAFF. CDR3 DNA sequence: TGCGCCAGCCTCAGGGGGCGAGGCACTGAAGCTTTCTTT.